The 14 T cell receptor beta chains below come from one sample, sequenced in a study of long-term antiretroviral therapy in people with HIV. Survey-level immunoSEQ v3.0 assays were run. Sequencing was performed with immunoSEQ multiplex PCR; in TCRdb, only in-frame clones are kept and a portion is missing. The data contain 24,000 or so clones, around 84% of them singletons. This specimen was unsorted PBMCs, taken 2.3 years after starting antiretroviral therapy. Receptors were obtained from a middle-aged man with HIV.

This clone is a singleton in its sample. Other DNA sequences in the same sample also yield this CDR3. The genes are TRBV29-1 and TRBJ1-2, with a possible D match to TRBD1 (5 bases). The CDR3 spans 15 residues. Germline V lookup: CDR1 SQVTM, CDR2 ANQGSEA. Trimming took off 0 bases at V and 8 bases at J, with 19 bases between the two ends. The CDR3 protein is CSVEDPRGGFYGYTF. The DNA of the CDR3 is TGCAGCGTTGAAGATCCTCGCGGGGGTTTCTACGGCTACACCTTC. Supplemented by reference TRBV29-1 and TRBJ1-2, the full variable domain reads SAVISQKPSRDICQRGTSLTIQCQVDSQVTMMFWYRQQPGQSLTLIATANQGSEATYESGFVIDKFPISRPNLTFSTLTVSNMSPEDSSIYLCSVEDPRGGFYGYTFGSGTRLTVV.

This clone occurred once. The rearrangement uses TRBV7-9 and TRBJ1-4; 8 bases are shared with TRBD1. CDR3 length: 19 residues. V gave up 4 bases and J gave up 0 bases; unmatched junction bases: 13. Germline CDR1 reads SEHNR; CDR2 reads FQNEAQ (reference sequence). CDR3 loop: CASSSTGTGGPTTNEKLFF. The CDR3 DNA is TGTGCCAGCAGCTCCACCGGGACAGGCGGCCCCACAACTAATGAAAAACTGTTTTTT.

The CDR3 sequence: CASSQGQAIRSGNTIYF. CDR3 coding DNA: TGCGCCAGCAGCCAAGGACAGGCCATCCGCTCTGGAAACACCATATATTTT. This rearrangement joins TRBV5-1 to TRBJ1-3, with TRBD1 identical over 7 bases. Germline V lookup: CDR1 SGHRS, CDR2 YFSETQ. The CDR3 covers 17 residues. V gave up 4 bases and J gave up 0 bases; unmatched junction bases: 10.

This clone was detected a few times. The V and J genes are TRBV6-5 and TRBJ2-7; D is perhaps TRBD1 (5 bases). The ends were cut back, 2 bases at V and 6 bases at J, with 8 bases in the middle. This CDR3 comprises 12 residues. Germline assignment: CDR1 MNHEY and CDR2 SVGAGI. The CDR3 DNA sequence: TGTGCCAGCAGTTACACAGGTGGCGAGCAGTACTTC. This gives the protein CASSYTGGEQYF.

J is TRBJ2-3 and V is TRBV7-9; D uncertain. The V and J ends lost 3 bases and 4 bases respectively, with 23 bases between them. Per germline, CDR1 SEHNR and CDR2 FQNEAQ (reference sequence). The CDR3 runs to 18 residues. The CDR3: CASSFWSRDIWAPDTQYF. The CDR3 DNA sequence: TGTGCCAGCAGCTTCTGGAGCCGCGATATTTGGGCCCCAGATACGCAGTATTTT.

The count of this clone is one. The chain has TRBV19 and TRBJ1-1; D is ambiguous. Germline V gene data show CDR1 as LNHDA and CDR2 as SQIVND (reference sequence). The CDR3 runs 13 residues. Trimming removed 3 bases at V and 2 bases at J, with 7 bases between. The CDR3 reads CASSININTEAFF. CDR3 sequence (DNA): TGTGCCAGTAGTATCAACATAAACACTGAAGCTTTCTTT. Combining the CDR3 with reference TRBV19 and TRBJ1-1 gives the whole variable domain DGGITQSPKYLFRKEGQNVTLSCEQNLNHDAMYWYRQDPGQGLRLIYYSQIVNDFQKGDIAEGYSVSREKKESFPLTVTSAQKNPTAFYLCASSININTEAFFGQGTRLTVV.

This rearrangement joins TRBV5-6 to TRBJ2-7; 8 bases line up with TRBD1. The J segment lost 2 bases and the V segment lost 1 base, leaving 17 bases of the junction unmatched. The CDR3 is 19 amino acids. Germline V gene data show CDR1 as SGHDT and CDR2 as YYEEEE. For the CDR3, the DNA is TGTGCCAGCAGCTTGTCCTGGTCCGAGGAAGGACAGGGAGCCTACGAGCAGTACTTC. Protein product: CASSLSWSEEGQGAYEQYF.

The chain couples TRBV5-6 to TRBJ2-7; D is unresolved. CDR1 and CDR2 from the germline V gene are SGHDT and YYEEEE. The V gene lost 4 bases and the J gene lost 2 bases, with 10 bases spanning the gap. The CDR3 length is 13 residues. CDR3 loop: CASSPQWPYEQYF. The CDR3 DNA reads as TGTGCCAGCAGCCCCCAATGGCCCTACGAGCAGTACTTC. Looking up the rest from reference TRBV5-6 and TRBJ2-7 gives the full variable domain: DAGVTQSPTHLIKTRGQQVTLRCSPKSGHDTVSWYQQALGQGPQFIFQYYEEEERQRGNFPDRFSGHQFPNYSSELNVNALLLGDSALYLCASSPQWPYEQYFGPGTRLTVT.

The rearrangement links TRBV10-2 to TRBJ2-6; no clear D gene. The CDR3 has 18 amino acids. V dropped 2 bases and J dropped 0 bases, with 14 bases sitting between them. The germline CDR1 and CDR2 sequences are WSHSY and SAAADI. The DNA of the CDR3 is TGCGCCAGCAGTGAGAGCTACCCCGGGCTCTCTGGGGCCAACGTCCTGACTTTC. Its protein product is CASSESYPGLSGANVLTF.

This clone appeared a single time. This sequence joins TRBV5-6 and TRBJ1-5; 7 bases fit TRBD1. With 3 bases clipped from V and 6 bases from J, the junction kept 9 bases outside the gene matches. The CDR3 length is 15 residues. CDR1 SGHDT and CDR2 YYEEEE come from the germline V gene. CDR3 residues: CASSSQGGTSQPQHF. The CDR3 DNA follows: TGTGCCAGCAGCTCCCAGGGGGGGACCAGTCAGCCCCAGCATTTT. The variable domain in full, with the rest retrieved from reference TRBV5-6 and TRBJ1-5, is DAGVTQSPTHLIKTRGQQVTLRCSPKSGHDTVSWYQQALGQGPQFIFQYYEEEERQRGNFPDRFSGHQFPNYSSELNVNALLLGDSALYLCASSSQGGTSQPQHFGDGTRLSIL.

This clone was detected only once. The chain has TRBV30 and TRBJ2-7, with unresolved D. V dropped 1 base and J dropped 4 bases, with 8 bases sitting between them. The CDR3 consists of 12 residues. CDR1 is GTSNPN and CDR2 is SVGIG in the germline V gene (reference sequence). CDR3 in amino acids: CAWSGPDYEQYF. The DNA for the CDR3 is TGTGCCTGGAGTGGACCGGATTACGAGCAGTACTTC.

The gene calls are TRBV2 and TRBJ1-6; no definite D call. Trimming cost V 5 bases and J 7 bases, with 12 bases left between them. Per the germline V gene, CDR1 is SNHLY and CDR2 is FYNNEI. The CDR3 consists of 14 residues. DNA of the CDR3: TGTGCCAGCAGTTACGACGGCTTGAATTCACCCCTCCACTTT. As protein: CASSYDGLNSPLHF. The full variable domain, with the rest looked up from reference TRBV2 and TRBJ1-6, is EPEVTQTPSHQVTQMGQEVILRCVPISNHLYFYWYRQILGQKVEFLVSFYNNEISEKSEIFDDQFSVERPDGSNFTLKIRSTKLEDSAMYFCASSYDGLNSPLHFGNGTRLTVT.

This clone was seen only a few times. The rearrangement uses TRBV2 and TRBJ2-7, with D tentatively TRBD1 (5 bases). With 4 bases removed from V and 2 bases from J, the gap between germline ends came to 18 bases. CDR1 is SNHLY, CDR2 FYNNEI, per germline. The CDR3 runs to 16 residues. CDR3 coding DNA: TGTGCCAGCAGTGGTCCTTACAGGAGATCGCCCTACGAGCAGTACTTC. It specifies CASSGPYRRSPYEQYF.

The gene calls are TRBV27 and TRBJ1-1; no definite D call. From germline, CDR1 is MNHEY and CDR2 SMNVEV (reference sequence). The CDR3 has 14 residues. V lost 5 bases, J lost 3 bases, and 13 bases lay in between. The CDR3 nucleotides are TGTGCCAGCAGTACCGACTCTGGGCACACTGAAGCTTTCTTT. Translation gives CASSTDSGHTEAFF.